This T cell receptor beta chain was sequenced for a study of cytomegalovirus exposure and HLA in healthy donors. Study context: Across 350 to 400 genotyped donors, about 86% landed in the Caucasian-associated ancestry cluster. Study-level points and caveats: The authors reported that TCR beta sequences could predict HLA-A and HLA-B alleles. These predictions were accurate for most subjects in the first cohort. Most TCR sequences proved rare, with some public TCRs found in many donors.

In regard to this clone: Its antigen is not known.

The PCR used 60 Vbeta and 13 Jbeta primers. Here immunoSEQ multiplex PCR was the method, and the copy in TCRdb shows in-frame clones only, minus some. The sample consists of tens of thousands of clones, more than 70% of them appearing once. The length of the CDR3 is 13 residues. J gave up 7 bases and V 5 bases, and 9 bases lay outside the gene matches. From germline, CDR1 is GTSNPN and CDR2 SVGIG (reference sequence). The study sampled nominally healthy donors, though unrecorded immune exposures were likely. Specimen: PBMCs. The TCR originated in a man aged 35-49 years in good health and CMV-seronegative. The rearrangement uses TRBV30 and TRBJ1-2, with 8 bases aligning to TRBD1. CDR3 region: CAWFPGQAPGYTF. DNA for the CDR3: TGTGCCTGGTTTCCGGGACAGGCTCCTGGCTACACCTTC.